These 25 T cell receptor beta chains were sequenced from one sample in a study of blood T cell repertoires in COVID-19. TCRdb's table, derived via immunoSEQ multiplex PCR, lists solely in-frame clones and lacks some. This table has around 140,000 clones, over 80% appearing once. The sequenced material came from peripheral blood. Receptor source: a man aged 50 to 59 with active COVID-19.

The rearrangement links TRBV21-1 to TRBJ1-2. TRBV21-1 is a documented pseudogene. The CDR3 is made up of 15 amino acids. The DNA for the CDR3 is TGTGCCAGCAGCAAAGGTGGGGGGAGGAACTATGGCTACACCTTC. Protein: CASSKGGGRNYGYTF.

The V call is TRBV7-2, the J call TRBJ2-3; 12 bases are a match to TRBD2. This CDR3 has 16 amino acids. Trimming cost V 4 bases and J 6 bases; bases outside gene matches: 8. Germline V gives CDR1 SGHTA, CDR2 FQGNSA. CDR3 bases: TGTGCCAGCAGCTCGCCTAGCGGGGGGGTTTACGATACGCAGTATTTT. Residues: CASSSPSGGVYDTQYF.

J is TRBJ2-5 and V is TRBV3-1 (or the pseudogene TRBV3-2); D ambiguous. CDR1 is LGHDT and CDR2 is YNNKEL in the germline V gene (reference sequence). The CDR3 loop spans 13 amino acids. Trimming left V 3 bases short and J 1 base short, with 6 bases between. The CDR3 protein is CASSQTLQETQYF. CDR3 bases: TGTGCCAGCAGCCAGACACTCCAAGAGACCCAGTACTTC.

The chain employs TRBV6-5 and TRBJ1-6; TRBD1 agrees at 11 bases. This CDR3 is built from 14 residues. Trimming at V came to 7 bases and at J to 10 bases, leaving 6 bases not matched to a gene. Looked up from germline, CDR1 is MNHEY and CDR2 is SVGAGI. CDR3 protein: CASTWDRGGSPLHF. The CDR3 DNA reads as TGTGCCAGCACCTGGGACAGGGGGGGATCACCCCTCCACTTT.

The gene calls are TRBV5-1 and TRBJ1-2, with D perhaps TRBD1 (5 bases). This CDR3 region has 12 residues. In germline, CDR1 is SGHRS, CDR2 YFSETQ. V was trimmed by 3 bases and J by 8 bases, leaving 11 bases between them. The CDR3 protein is CASSSGIYGYTF. The CDR3 nucleotides are TGCGCCAGCAGCTCAGGGATTTACGGCTACACCTTC. Filled out from reference TRBV5-1 and TRBJ1-2, the complete variable domain reads KAGVTQTPRYLIKTRGQQVTLSCSPISGHRSVSWYQQTPGQGLQFLFEYFSETQRNKGNFPGRFSGRQFSNSRSEMNVSTLELGDSALYLCASSSGIYGYTFGSGTRLTVV.

V usage is TRBV4-1 and J usage is TRBJ1-1; 9 nucleotides agree with TRBD1. V gave up 3 bases and J gave up 10 bases; unmatched junction bases: 18. The CDR3 loop spans 17 amino acids. CDR1 and CDR2 from the germline V gene are MGHRA and YSYEKL. The CDR3 sequence is CASSQSTPGQGGGRAFF. DNA for the CDR3: TGCGCCAGCAGCCAGTCAACTCCGGGACAGGGAGGGGGTAGAGCTTTCTTT.

The chain couples TRBV6-5 to TRBJ1-1, with 11 bases that match TRBD1. V lost 9 bases and J lost 8; bases outside the gene matches: 14. Germline V gene sequence: CDR1 MNHEY, CDR2 SVGAGI. The CDR3 sequence is 15 residues long. Written as DNA, the CDR3 is TGTGCCAGTAAGCTAGCCTGGACAGGGGGCGAGGAAGCTTTCTTT. It specifies CASKLAWTGGEEAFF.

This sequence joins TRBV5-1 and TRBJ2-3; 12 bases fit TRBD2. Germline CDR1 reads SGHRS; CDR2 reads YFSETQ. This CDR3 contains 16 residues. J gave up 11 bases and V 3 bases, and 13 bases lay outside the gene matches. The CDR3 is CASSWTSGEIPNQQYF. In DNA form, the CDR3 reads TGCGCCAGCAGCTGGACTAGCGGGGAAATTCCTAACCAGCAGTATTTT. Full variable domain (rest looked up from reference TRBV5-1 and TRBJ2-3): KAGVTQTPRYLIKTRGQQVTLSCSPISGHRSVSWYQQTPGQGLQFLFEYFSETQRNKGNFPGRFSGRQFSNSRSEMNVSTLELGDSALYLCASSWTSGEIPNQQYFGPGTRLTVL.

The chain recombines TRBV19 with TRBJ2-2; D might be TRBD2 (6 bases). Germline V lookup: CDR1 LNHDA, CDR2 SQIVND (reference sequence). V shed 6 bases and J shed 0 bases, with 14 bases lying between them. The CDR3 loop spans 16 amino acids. The CDR3 DNA follows: TGTGCCAGTAGCCAGCCCCGGGGGACGAACACCGGGGAGCTGTTTTTT. The encoded protein is CASSQPRGTNTGELFF. The full variable domain, rest sourced from reference TRBV19 and TRBJ2-2, is DGGITQSPKYLFRKEGQNVTLSCEQNLNHDAMYWYRQDPGQGLRLIYYSQIVNDFQKGDIAEGYSVSREKKESFPLTVTSAQKNPTAFYLCASSQPRGTNTGELFFGEGSRLTVL.

CDR3 residues: CASSLAGTANYEQYF. The CDR3 DNA reads as TGTGCCAGCAGCTTAGCCGGGACAGCGAACTACGAGCAGTACTTC. This chain joins TRBV11-2 and TRBJ2-7, with TRBD1 matching 7 bases. The V and J ends lost 1 base and 3 bases, in that order; junction bases with no gene match: 6. This CDR3 region has 15 residues. CDR1 SGHAT and CDR2 FQNNGV come from the germline V gene.

The chain uses TRBV7-2 and TRBJ2-7, with 7 bases lining up with TRBD2. Germline trimming cut 1 base from V and 3 bases from J; bases unmatched to any gene: 3. Germline values: CDR1 SGHTA, CDR2 FQGNSA. This CDR3 is 14 amino acids long. CDR3 amino acids: CASSLEGGGYEQYF. CDR3 in DNA: TGTGCCAGCAGCTTAGAAGGCGGGGGCTACGAGCAGTACTTC.

The genes are TRBV19 and TRBJ2-2, with D maybe TRBD2 (6 bases). The CDR3 spans 14 residues. Trimming left V 5 bases short and J 5 bases short, with 12 bases between. Germline CDR1 and CDR2: LNHDA and SQIVND (reference sequence). The CDR3, as DNA: TGTGCCAGTAGTCGACTAGGAGCGACCGGGGAGCTGTTTTTT. Its protein is CASSRLGATGELFF.

The chain recombines TRBV19 with TRBJ1-1; tentatively, D is TRBD1 (5 bases). Looked up from germline, CDR1 is LNHDA and CDR2 is SQIVND (reference sequence). Trimming took 4 bases from V and 5 from J, leaving 11 bases between them. CDR3 size: 13 residues. CDR3: CASSRGEWTEAFF. The CDR3 DNA reads as TGTGCCAGTAGTAGGGGGGAGTGGACTGAAGCTTTCTTT.

The rearrangement uses TRBV30 and TRBJ1-1; D gene uncertain. This CDR3 spans 14 amino acids. Deletions cut 0 bases from V and 0 bases from J, with 8 bases between. Germline lookup yields CDR1 GTSNPN and CDR2 SVGIG (reference sequence). CDR3 nucleotides: TGTGCCTGGAGTGTGGGCTTGCTGAACACTGAAGCTTTCTTT. Its translation: CAWSVGLLNTEAFF.

This rearrangement joins TRBV7-2 to TRBJ2-1, with 9 bases identical to TRBD1. Germline V gives CDR1 SGHTA, CDR2 FQGNSA. V lost 8 bases to trimming and J lost 7 bases; unmatched junction nucleotides: 12. There are 15 residues in the CDR3. The CDR3 sequence: CASGVGGQGFNEQFF. In DNA, the CDR3 is TGTGCCAGCGGCGTCGGTGGACAGGGGTTTAATGAGCAGTTCTTC.

This clone has a handful of counts. The chain joins TRBV25-1 to TRBJ1-3; 10 bases are shared with TRBD1. V shed 6 bases, J shed 9 bases, and the junction held 5 bases outside the gene matches. The germline V gene has CDR1 MGHDK and CDR2 SYGVNS. The CDR3 length is 13 residues. The CDR3 bases are TGTGCCAGCAGATCGGACAGGGGGATCACCATATATTTT. This sequence encodes CASRSDRGITIYF.

This clone was observed once. V is TRBV2 and J is TRBJ2-1, with 12 bases identical to TRBD2. In germline, CDR1 is SNHLY, CDR2 FYNNEI. Trimming cost V 6 bases and J 10 bases; bases outside gene matches: 10. The CDR3 loop spans 15 amino acids. CDR3 in amino acids: CASSETSGGLGEQFF. The DNA for the CDR3 is TGTGCCAGCAGCGAGACTAGCGGGGGCCTTGGGGAGCAGTTCTTC.

This sequence joins TRBV6-6 and TRBJ2-3, with TRBD1 as a possible D gene (6 bases). Trimming shortened V by 4 bases and J by 1 base, and 9 bases separated the two germline ends. The CDR3 totals 14 residues. Germline values: CDR1 MNHNY, CDR2 SVGAGI (reference sequence). The CDR3 nucleotides read TGTGCCAGCAGTTTGGGGGCGGGCACAGATACGCAGTATTTT. The encoded protein is CASSLGAGTDTQYF.

This chain uses TRBV29-1 with TRBJ2-2; D uncertain. The germline V and J ends were trimmed by 4 bases and 3 bases, with 9 bases remaining between them. This CDR3 has 13 amino acids. The germline V gene has CDR1 SQVTM and CDR2 ANQGSEA. CDR3 region: CSVGGRYTGELFF. Here the CDR3 DNA reads TGCAGCGTTGGAGGCAGATACACCGGGGAGCTGTTTTTT.

The chain links TRBV7-2 to TRBJ2-2; 7 bases are a match to TRBD1. J lost 0 bases, V lost 6 bases, and 7 bases had no gene match. This CDR3 has 16 amino acids. CDR1 SGHTA and CDR2 FQGNSA come from the germline V gene. CDR3 sequence reads: CASSQTGTANTGELFF. The CDR3 bases are TGTGCCAGCAGTCAAACCGGGACAGCGAACACCGGGGAGCTGTTTTTT.

The chain employs TRBV5-4 and TRBJ1-5, with TRBD1 as a possible D gene (5 bases). Trimming stripped 0 bases from V and 4 bases from J, with 11 bases between. Per germline, CDR1 SGHNT and CDR2 YYREEE (reference sequence). The CDR3 sequence is 15 residues long. The CDR3 DNA follows: TGTGCCAGCAGCTTGGGTTTCGGGGGAAATCAGCCCCAGCATTTT. It is translated as CASSLGFGGNQPQHF.

The DNA of the CDR3 is TGTGCCAGCAGCTTAGCAGCGGTAAAGGATACGCAGTATTTT. It yields the protein CASSLAAVKDTQYF. The rearrangement joins TRBV7-2 to TRBJ2-3; tentatively, D is TRBD2 (5 bases). The CDR3 totals 14 residues. Trimming stripped 0 bases from V and 6 bases from J, with 10 bases between. The germline V gene has CDR1 SGHTA and CDR2 FQGNSA.

This chain links TRBV5-5 with TRBJ2-5; 9 bases line up with TRBD2. Looked up from germline, CDR1 is SGHKS and CDR2 is YYEKEE (reference sequence). The CDR3 contains 20 residues. With V trimmed by 4 bases and J by 1 base, 20 bases remained unmatched. This chain's CDR3 is CASSPGGRAGGWATQETQYF. CDR3 nucleotides: TGTGCCAGCAGCCCAGGGGGTCGAGCGGGGGGCTGGGCGACCCAAGAGACCCAGTACTTC.

V is TRBV11-2 and J is TRBJ2-3, with no clear D. The germline gives CDR1 SGHAT, CDR2 FQNNGV. This CDR3 has 14 residues. V dropped 0 bases and J dropped 0 bases, with 4 bases sitting between them. The CDR3 coding sequence is TGTGCCAGCAGCTTAGACCCTAGCACAGATACGCAGTATTTT. Protein product: CASSLDPSTDTQYF.

This chain joins TRBV7-9 and TRBJ1-2, with 9 bases that match TRBD1. The junction had 6 bases not matched to a gene; V was cut back by 5 bases and J by 5 bases. Germline loops: CDR1 SEHNR, CDR2 FQNEAQ (reference sequence). The CDR3 is made up of 14 amino acids. The CDR3 region has the DNA TGTGCCAGCAGCCCGGGACAGGGCACTTATGGCTACACCTTC. The encoded protein is CASSPGQGTYGYTF.